Ten or more counts support the clone carrying this TCR beta chain. Its target is unknown. TCRdb reanalysed the RT-PCR reads using MiXCR and keeps one entry per CDR3 protein. Here the sample spans some 190,000 distinct CDR3 sequences, approximately 15% being singletons. This sample stems from a study of response to subunit inactivated influenza vaccine. Notes on the study in general: Only a handful of new T cells, the authors suggested, are recruited with each seasonal influenza vaccination.

CDR1 and CDR2 (germline): MNHEY, SMNVEV (reference sequence). V was clipped by 0 bases and J by 6 bases, with 3 bases between them. This CDR3 contains 12 residues. The sample was CD8+ T cells sorted from PBMCs, taken less than 6 days after vaccination. This receptor was identified in a man aged 50 or older who received an inactivated influenza vaccine. The rearrangement uses TRBV27 and TRBJ2-1, with D uncertain. The CDR3 bases are TGTGCCAGCAGTTTATCGTTCAATGAGCAGTTCTTC. Amino acid sequence: CASSLSFNEQFF.